The next 21 T cell receptor beta chains were all read from a single sample in a study of breast tumors, draining lymph nodes, adjacent tissues. TCRdb independently ran MiXCR on the multiplex PCR reads; one entry per CDR3 protein. This repertoire shows about 15,000 distinct CDR3 sequences, roughly 52% found once; its top ten account for roughly 17%. The sequenced material came from tumor-adjacent breast tissue. The receptors derive from a female donor with breast cancer. Some clones in this sample may be carry-over from other donors' samples.

This clonotype was observed many times. The gene calls are TRBV14 and TRBJ1-1; tentatively, D is TRBD1 (5 bases). Per the germline V gene, CDR1 is SGHDN and CDR2 is FVKESK. CDR3 size: 16 residues. Trimming shortened V by 0 bases and J by 0 bases, and 11 bases separated the two germline ends. The CDR3 region is CASSQDLGHLNTEAFF. CDR3 in DNA: TGTGCCAGCAGCCAAGATCTAGGACACCTGAACACTGAAGCTTTCTTT.

In the case of this clonotype: A read error may account for a junction end that differs from germline. This chain connects TRBV7-9 to TRBJ2-5; TRBD2 agrees at 9 bases. CDR3 length equals 14 residues. The V gene's germline CDR1 is SEHNR and CDR2 FQNEAQ (reference sequence). The CDR3 sequence is CASTLAGVGETQYF. CDR3 nucleotide sequence: TGTGCCAGCACCTTAGCGGGAGTAGGAGAGACCCAGTACTTC.

This clonotype counts as large. The V call is TRBV2, the J call TRBJ2-1; D remains ambiguous. V lost 2 bases and J 0 bases, leaving 5 bases between the germline ends. In germline, CDR1 is SNHLY, CDR2 FYNNEI. This CDR3 contains 14 residues. In DNA, the CDR3 is TGTGCCAGCAGTGAATTGGTCTCCTACAATGAGCAGTTCTTC. The encoded protein is CASSELVSYNEQFF. Full variable domain (missing parts from reference TRBV2 and TRBJ2-1): EPEVTQTPSHQVTQMGQEVILRCVPISNHLYFYWYRQILGQKVEFLVSFYNNEISEKSEIFDDQFSVERPDGSNFTLKIRSTKLEDSAMYFCASSELVSYNEQFFGPGTRLTVL.

This chain joins TRBV7-2 and TRBJ2-2, with 9 bases aligning to TRBD2. With 3 bases clipped from V and 1 base from J, the junction kept 12 bases outside the gene matches. The CDR3 consists of 19 residues. The germline CDR1 and CDR2 sequences are SGHTA and FQGNSA. CDR3 in DNA: TGTGCCAGCAGCTTTAGGCTAAAACTAGCGGGCGTGAACACCGGGGAGCTGTTTTTT. As protein: CASSFRLKLAGVNTGELFF.

As to this clonotype: Likely a read error: the CDR3 ends without its conserved phenylalanine or tryptophan. The V gene is TRBV7-3, the J gene TRBJ2-1; 7 bases map to TRBD2. There are 14 residues in the CDR3. In germline, CDR1 is SGHTA, CDR2 FQGTGA. V dropped 3 bases and J dropped 9; count of bases not matched to a gene: 8. CDR3 coding DNA: TGTGCCAGCAGCTTGGGGGGGGGACGCAGTGAGCAGTTCCTC. Translation gives CASSLGGGRSEQFL.

With respect to this clonotype: An end of the junction does not agree with germline; a read error may underlie this. The V and J genes are TRBV4-3 and TRBJ1-2; D not resolved. The CDR3 loop spans 12 amino acids. Germline CDR1 reads LGHNA; CDR2 reads YSLEER. The CDR3 spells CASSPGCYGYTF. CDR3 nucleotide sequence: TGCGCCAGCAGCCCGGGCTGTTACGGCTACACTTTC.

The chain carries TRBV14 and TRBJ2-7; 9 nucleotides agree with TRBD2. Trimming removed 1 base from V and 12 bases from J; junction bases left unmatched: 7. Germline lookup yields CDR1 SGHDN and CDR2 FVKESK. The CDR3 loop spans 13 amino acids. The CDR3 DNA sequence: TGTGCCAGCAGCCAAGTCCTAGCGGGAATGCCGTACTTC. Translation gives CASSQVLAGMPYF.

This clonotype came up many times. A much larger clonotype is one base distant, so this may be a read error. The rearrangement uses TRBV20-1 and TRBJ2-1; either TRBD1 or TRBD2 may fit D (6 bases each). This CDR3 region has 14 residues. Germline lookup yields CDR1 DFQATT and CDR2 SNEGSKA (reference sequence). V was clipped by 0 bases and J by 9 bases, with 15 bases between them. The CDR3: CSARDLDGGTEQFF. The CDR3 region has the DNA TGCAGTGCTAGAGATTTAGACGGGGGCACTGAGCAGTTCTTC.

The chain has TRBV20-1 and TRBJ2-7, with 9 positions matching TRBD1. From germline, CDR1 is DFQATT and CDR2 SNEGSKA (reference sequence). Trimming removed 3 bases from V and 3 bases from J; junction bases left unmatched: 3. The CDR3 sequence is 13 residues long. The CDR3 is CSASRGQGYEQYF. The CDR3 DNA reads as TGCAGTGCTAGTCGGGGACAGGGCTACGAGCAGTACTTC.

The V and J genes are TRBV10-3 and TRBJ2-7; D is ambiguous. Between the trimmed V and J ends, which lost 0 bases and 5 bases, there was a span of 17 bases. CDR3 length equals 16 residues. The germline V gene encodes CDR1 ENHRY and CDR2 SYGVKD. CDR3 in amino acids: CAISESMAGSSHEQYF. Written as DNA, the CDR3 is TGTGCCATCAGTGAGTCGATGGCTGGCTCTTCCCACGAGCAGTACTTC.

The chain recombines TRBV4-2 with TRBJ2-5, with D perhaps TRBD2 (5 bases). V was trimmed by 0 bases and J by 3 bases, leaving 11 bases between them. CDR1 is LGHNA and CDR2 is YNFKEQ in the germline V gene. The length of the CDR3 is 15 residues. The CDR3 bases are TGTGCCAGCAGCCAAGAAGGTACGGGGAAAGAGACCCAGTACTTC. Translated: CASSQEGTGKETQYF.

Comment on this clonotype: The junction differs from germline at one of its ends, possibly a read error. The J gene is TRBJ1-4, the V gene TRBV28, with D unclear. From germline, CDR1 is MDHEN and CDR2 SYDVKM. This CDR3 is built from 13 residues. Here the CDR3 DNA reads TGTGCCAGCAGTTTAACGGTGAATGGAAAACTGTTTTTT. Protein sequence: CASSLTVNGKLFF.

This clonotype was observed many times. The V gene is TRBV19, the J gene TRBJ1-5, with a tentative D call TRBD1 (5 bases). CDR1 and CDR2 from the germline V gene are LNHDA and SQIVND (reference sequence). V lost 7 bases and J lost 0, with 10 bases in between. The CDR3 spans 14 residues. CDR3 DNA: TGTGCCAGTAAAGGGAGGGGTAGCAATCAGCCCCAGCATTTT. Protein: CASKGRGSNQPQHF.

The gene calls are TRBV5-5 and TRBJ2-3; 10 nucleotides match TRBD1. CDR3 length: 16 amino acids. Trimming at V came to 5 bases and at J to 4 bases, leaving 10 bases not matched to a gene. Germline V gives CDR1 SGHKS, CDR2 YYEKEE (reference sequence). The CDR3 reads CASRGSGTGAPDTQYF. CDR3 bases: TGTGCCAGCAGAGGTAGCGGGACAGGGGCGCCAGATACGCAGTATTTT. Variable domain in full (rest from reference TRBV5-5 and TRBJ2-3): DAGVTQSPTHLIKTRGQQVTLRCSPISGHKSVSWYQQVLGQGPQFIFQYYEKEERGRGNFPDRFSARQFPNYSSELNVNALLLGDSALYLCASRGSGTGAPDTQYFGPGTRLTVL.

This clonotype is labeled medium-sized. The V gene is TRBV29-1, the J gene TRBJ1-2; 7 bases are shared with TRBD1. This CDR3 is built from 11 residues. Germline values: CDR1 SQVTM, CDR2 ANQGSEA. The ends lost 7 bases at V and 8 bases at J; junction bases unmatched: 7. The CDR3 DNA reads TGCAGCGCCGGGGACAGTGAAGGCTACACCTTC. As protein: CSAGDSEGYTF. Looking up the rest from reference TRBV29-1 and TRBJ1-2 gives the full variable domain: SAVISQKPSRDICQRGTSLTIQCQVDSQVTMMFWYRQQPGQSLTLIATANQGSEATYESGFVIDKFPISRPNLTFSTLTVSNMSPEDSSIYLCSAGDSEGYTFGSGTRLTVV.

This clonotype was seen many times. V gene TRBV7-9 combines with J gene TRBJ2-5; 10 nucleotides agree with TRBD2. This CDR3 has 16 residues. Germline trimming cut 3 bases from V and 1 base from J; bases unmatched to any gene: 5. In germline, CDR1 is SEHNR, CDR2 FQNEAQ (reference sequence). CDR3 DNA: TGTGCCAGCAGCTTCAAAAGCGGGAGGGCCCAAGAGACCCAGTACTTC. Its protein product is CASSFKSGRAQETQYF.

The chain carries TRBV4-2 and TRBJ2-6, with TRBD1 identical over 9 bases. J was trimmed by 4 bases and V by 4 bases; bases with no gene match: 2. The germline V gene encodes CDR1 LGHNA and CDR2 YNFKEQ. The CDR3 sequence is 15 residues long. DNA for the CDR3: TGTGCCAGCAGCCGGGACAGGGTCGGGGCCAACGTCCTGACTTTC. Its translation: CASSRDRVGANVLTF.

The chain joins TRBV5-5 to TRBJ1-6; D gene uncertain. Between the trimmed V and J ends, which lost 5 bases and 3 bases, there was a span of 9 bases. This CDR3 is 14 amino acids long. CDR1 is SGHKS, CDR2 YYEKEE, per germline (reference sequence). The CDR3 DNA reads as TGTGCCAGCAGAGGAGGGATCTATAATTCACCCCTCCACTTT. Protein sequence: CASRGGIYNSPLHF.

The chain recombines TRBV2 with TRBJ1-6; no clear D. Germline assignment: CDR1 SNHLY and CDR2 FYNNEI. The CDR3 contains 15 residues. Trimming took off 2 bases at V and 5 bases at J, with 10 bases between the two ends. The CDR3 loop is CASSERTANNSPLHF. The CDR3 DNA follows: TGTGCCAGCAGTGAAAGGACTGCCAATAATTCACCCCTCCACTTT.

V and J are TRBV10-3 and TRBJ2-3, with D possibly called TRBD1 or TRBD2 (6 bases each). The germline CDR1 and CDR2 sequences are ENHRY and SYGVKD. CDR3 length: 14 amino acids. Between the trimmed V and J ends, which lost 7 bases and 3 bases, there was a span of 14 bases. The CDR3, as DNA: TGTGCCATCACGGGGGCAGGAGGGACAGATACGCAGTATTTT. Protein: CAITGAGGTDTQYF.

This chain uses TRBV7-9 with TRBJ1-2; 7 positions agree with TRBD1. The CDR3 consists of 14 residues. With V trimmed by 5 bases and J by 2 bases, 5 bases remained unmatched. Per germline, CDR1 SEHNR and CDR2 FQNEAQ (reference sequence). CDR3 sequence reads: CASSQGQENYGYTF. CDR3 DNA sequence: TGTGCCAGCAGCCAAGGACAGGAGAACTATGGCTACACCTTC.